One and the same sample provided the 20 T cell receptor beta chains below, sequenced in a study of blood T cell repertoires in COVID-19. Assay: immunoSEQ multiplex PCR; the TCRdb copy retains only in-frame clones and omits some. The sample comprises 250,000 to 400,000 clones, about 87% of which are singletons, and 1.5% to 2% rests with the top ten. The sequenced material came from peripheral blood. The receptors derive from a woman aged 25 to 39 with COVID-19, enrolled during active disease.

This rearrangement joins TRBV5-4 to TRBJ2-1, with 12 bases lining up with TRBD2. The CDR3 spans 19 residues. Per the germline V gene, CDR1 is SGHNT and CDR2 is YYREEE (reference sequence). The trim removed 4 bases at V and 1 base at J, leaving 12 bases unmatched. The CDR3 sequence: CASSKEQLAGGGSYNEQFF. The CDR3 DNA follows: TGTGCCAGCAGCAAAGAGCAACTAGCGGGGGGAGGATCCTACAATGAGCAGTTCTTC.

V and J are TRBV4-1 and TRBJ1-5; TRBD1 matches at 7 bases. The length of the CDR3 is 17 residues. V lost 4 bases, J lost 0 bases, and 9 bases stayed unmatched. Germline V gene lookup returns CDR1 MGHRA and CDR2 YSYEKL. The CDR3 nucleotides read TGCGCCAGCAGCCGAGGGACAGAACCTTATAGCAATCAGCCCCAGCATTTT. Its translation is CASSRGTEPYSNQPQHF.

The J gene is TRBJ1-2, the V gene TRBV6-5, with a weak D call TRBD1 (6 bases). Trimming left V 6 bases short and J 4 bases short, with 15 bases between. The germline V gene has CDR1 MNHEY and CDR2 SVGAGI. This CDR3 is 14 amino acids long. The DNA of the CDR3 is TGTGCCAGCAGATCCACAGGGTCCGGCTATGGCTACACCTTC. The encoded protein is CASRSTGSGYGYTF.

This clone was picked up a small number of times. This chain uses TRBV12-3 or TRBV12-4 with TRBJ1-5; 7 bases are shared with TRBD1. The CDR3 has 13 residues. V was clipped by 6 bases and J by 6 bases; unmatched bases: 5. Written as DNA, the CDR3 is TGTGCCAGCAGGCGACAGGGAGGTCAGCCCCAGCATTTT. It encodes CASRRQGGQPQHF.

The chain has TRBV5-4 and TRBJ1-4; TRBD1 matches 8 bases. Looked up from germline, CDR1 is SGHNT and CDR2 is YYREEE (reference sequence). The junction had 10 bases not matched to a gene; V was cut back by 5 bases and J by 7 bases. CDR3 length equals 15 residues. The CDR3 spells CASSFSTGVGEKLFF. The CDR3, as DNA: TGTGCCAGCAGTTTCTCGACAGGGGTTGGTGAAAAACTGTTTTTT.

The V call is TRBV5-6, the J call TRBJ2-7; D is possibly TRBD1 (6 bases). Trimming cost V 4 bases and J 4 bases, with 12 bases left between them. There are 13 residues in the CDR3. CDR1 is SGHDT and CDR2 is YYEEEE in the germline V gene. CDR3 nucleotides: TGTGCCAGCAGCCCCAAAGGGGGATACGAGCAGTACGTC. This sequence encodes CASSPKGGYEQYV.

The chain has TRBV28 and TRBJ1-5; no definite D call. V lost 7 bases and J 2 bases, leaving 12 bases between the germline ends. The length of the CDR3 is 14 residues. Germline values: CDR1 MDHEN, CDR2 SYDVKM. The CDR3 DNA sequence: TGTGCCAGCAAGGGAAACGGGGGCAATCAGCCCCAGCATTTT. Translated: CASKGNGGNQPQHF.

The chain recombines TRBV2 with TRBJ2-2, with 9 bases matching TRBD1. Germline loops: CDR1 SNHLY, CDR2 FYNNEI. This CDR3 is built from 15 residues. The trim removed 4 bases at V and 1 base at J, leaving 1 base unmatched. The CDR3 DNA follows: TGTGCCAGCAGTGGACAGGGGGGGAACACCGGGGAGCTGTTTTTT. Amino acid sequence: CASSGQGGNTGELFF.

The chain employs TRBV5-1 and TRBJ2-7, with TRBD2 as a possible D gene (5 bases). The ends were cut back, 6 bases at V and 3 bases at J, with 13 bases in the middle. CDR1 and CDR2 (germline): SGHRS, YFSETQ. This CDR3 has 13 residues. CDR3 sequence (DNA): TGCGCCAGCAAGGCAGCCGGAGGCTACGAGCAGTACTTC. As protein: CASKAAGGYEQYF.

V gene TRBV23-1 combines with J gene TRBJ1-2, with 7 bases aligning to TRBD1. TRBV23-1 carries the ORF label, with uncertain function. The CDR3 covers 14 residues. V trimming: 2 bases; J trimming: 7 bases; junction bases outside the gene matches: 7. CDR3 bases: TGCGCCAGCAGTCAAGACAGGGCGTCCCGTGGCTACACCTTC. This translates into CASSQDRASRGYTF.

The chain joins TRBV15 to TRBJ2-7; a weak D match, TRBD1 (6 bases). The CDR3 length is 14 residues. The V end was cut by 0 bases, the J end by 4 bases, with 10 bases between. Per the germline V gene, CDR1 is LNHNV and CDR2 is YYDKDF (reference sequence). CDR3 in amino acids: CATSRDTGWYEQYV. The CDR3 DNA is TGTGCCACCAGCAGAGATACAGGGTGGTACGAGCAGTACGTC.

This chain connects TRBV4-2 to TRBJ1-2; the D gene is possibly TRBD1 (5 bases). V was trimmed by 8 bases and J by 8 bases, leaving 24 bases between them. The length of the CDR3 is 15 residues. Germline-derived CDR1 and CDR2 are LGHNA and YNFKEQ. The CDR3 loop is CASGNEEPPKGGYTF. CDR3 bases: TGTGCCAGCGGAAACGAGGAACCTCCCAAGGGGGGCTACACCTTC.

This clone was seen once. This sequence joins TRBV3-1 (or the pseudogene TRBV3-2) and TRBJ2-3; 8 nucleotides align to TRBD2. After removal of 5 bases from V and 6 bases from J, the junction contained 16 bases not matched to a gene. This CDR3 contains 17 residues. Germline CDR1 and CDR2: LGHDT and YNNKEL (reference sequence). The CDR3 loop reads CASSARGSGEVGDTQYF. The CDR3 DNA reads as TGTGCCAGCAGCGCTCGGGGTAGCGGGGAGGTCGGGGATACGCAGTATTTT.

The rearrangement links TRBV19 to TRBJ1-1; possibly TRBD1 for D (5 bases). V was cut by 7 bases and J by 1 base, with 13 bases left in between. This CDR3 is 14 amino acids long. Germline assignment: CDR1 LNHDA and CDR2 SQIVND (reference sequence). CDR3 coding DNA: TGTGCCAGTAAACGGGTTGGACAGAACACTGAAGCTTTCTTT. Translation gives CASKRVGQNTEAFF.

The chain carries TRBV5-1 and TRBJ2-7; D unresolved. Germline CDR1 is SGHRS and CDR2 is YFSETQ. This CDR3 has 12 residues. Trimming left V 0 bases short and J 7 bases short, with 8 bases between. The CDR3 nucleotides read TGCGCCAGCAGCTTGGGCGGTTGGGAGCAGTACTTC. The encoded protein is CASSLGGWEQYF.

This rearrangement joins TRBV19 to TRBJ1-5, with 7 bases matching TRBD1. CDR3 size: 15 residues. J gave up 6 bases and V 7 bases, and 12 bases lay outside the gene matches. Per germline, CDR1 LNHDA and CDR2 SQIVND (reference sequence). The DNA for the CDR3 is TGTGCCAGTACCTTAGACAGGGCGATGGGTCAGCCCCAGCATTTT. Translated, it gives CASTLDRAMGQPQHF.

The chain employs TRBV11-2 and TRBJ1-6, with D perhaps TRBD1 (5 bases). Between the trimmed V and J ends, which lost 4 bases and 3 bases, there was a span of 13 bases. Germline lookup yields CDR1 SGHAT and CDR2 FQNNGV. The CDR3 sequence is 16 residues long. CDR3 DNA: TGTGCCAGCAGCTCATGGGCGGGGGTCTATAATTCACCCCTCCACTTT. As protein: CASSSWAGVYNSPLHF.

The V gene is TRBV14, the J gene TRBJ2-3, with 10 bases identical to TRBD2. The CDR3 is 13 residues long. Germline lookup yields CDR1 SGHDN and CDR2 FVKESK. V shed 5 bases, J shed 15 bases, and the junction held 11 bases outside the gene matches. In nucleotides, the CDR3 is TGTGCCAGCAGCTTTAGCGGGGGGCCCGTAAACTATTTT. It is translated as CASSFSGGPVNYF.

This clone was recorded a few times. The chain recombines TRBV7-2 with TRBJ2-7; weak D call: TRBD2 (5 bases). V was cut by 3 bases and J by 3 bases, with 15 bases left in between. CDR1 is SGHTA, CDR2 FQGNSA, per germline. The CDR3 has 15 residues. The CDR3 DNA follows: TGTGCCAGCAGCTTGGGGAGCGGACCCTACTACGAGCAGTACTTC. It specifies CASSLGSGPYYEQYF.

As regards this clone: This sample includes further DNA sequences coding for the same CDR3. The chain has TRBV12-3 or TRBV12-4 and TRBJ1-5, with D tentatively TRBD1 (6 bases). The CDR3 has 13 amino acids. Trimming took off 6 bases at V and 4 bases at J, with 10 bases between the two ends. CDR3 protein: CASSPDRNQPQHF. The CDR3 DNA sequence: TGTGCCAGCAGCCCTGACAGGAATCAGCCCCAGCATTTT.